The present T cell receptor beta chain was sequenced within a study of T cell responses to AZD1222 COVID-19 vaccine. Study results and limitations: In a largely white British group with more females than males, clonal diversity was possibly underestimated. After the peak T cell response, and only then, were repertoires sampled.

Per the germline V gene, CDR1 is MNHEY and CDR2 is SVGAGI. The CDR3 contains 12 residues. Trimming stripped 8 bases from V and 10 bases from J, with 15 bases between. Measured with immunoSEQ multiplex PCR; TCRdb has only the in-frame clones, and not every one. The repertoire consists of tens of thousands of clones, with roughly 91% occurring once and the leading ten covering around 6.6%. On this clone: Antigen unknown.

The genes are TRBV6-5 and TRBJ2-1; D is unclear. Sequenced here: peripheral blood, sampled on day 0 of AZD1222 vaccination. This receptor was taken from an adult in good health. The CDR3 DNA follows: TGTGCCAGCGGGTGGAGTAGTGGGGAGCAGTTCTTC. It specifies CASGWSSGEQFF.